The sequence of this T cell receptor beta chain was determined in a study of T cell responses to AZD1222 COVID-19 vaccine. Study-level background: Both about-4-week and about-12-week second-dose recipients were combined.

The CDR3 spans 13 residues. V was pared by 0 bases and J by 9 bases, with 10 bases between. CDR1 and CDR2 (germline): SGHRS, YFSETQ. Clones were sequenced by immunoSEQ multiplex PCR, and TCRdb holds only the in-frame ones, with some missing. The sample carries approximately 130,000 clones, over 85% recorded once. The sample consisted of peripheral blood, taken on day 0 of AZD1222 vaccination. The rearrangement links TRBV5-1 to TRBJ2-1; no clear D. This TCR was sampled from an adult in good health. The chain's CDR3 is CASSLVLDGEQFF. Written as DNA, the CDR3 is TGCGCCAGCAGCTTGGTTCTGGACGGTGAGCAGTTCTTC.